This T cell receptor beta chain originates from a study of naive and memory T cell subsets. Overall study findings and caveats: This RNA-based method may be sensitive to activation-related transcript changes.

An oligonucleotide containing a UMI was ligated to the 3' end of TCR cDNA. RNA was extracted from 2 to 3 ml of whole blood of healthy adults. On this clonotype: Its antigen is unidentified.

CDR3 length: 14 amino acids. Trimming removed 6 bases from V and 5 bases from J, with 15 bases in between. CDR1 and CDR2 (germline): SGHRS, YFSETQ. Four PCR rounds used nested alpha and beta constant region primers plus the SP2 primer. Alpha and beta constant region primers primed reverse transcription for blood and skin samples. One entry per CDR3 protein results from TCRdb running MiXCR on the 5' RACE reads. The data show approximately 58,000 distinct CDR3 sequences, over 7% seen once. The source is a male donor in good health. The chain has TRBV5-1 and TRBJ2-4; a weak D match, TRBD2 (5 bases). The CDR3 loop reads CASNRGPQENIQYF. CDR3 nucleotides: TGCGCCAGCAACCGCGGGCCCCAGGAAAACATTCAGTACTTC.